This is a list of T cell receptor beta chains from one sample in a study of T cells in Graves' hyperthyroidism and ophthalmopathy. MiXCR, applied by TCRdb to the multiplex PCR reads, yields one record per CDR3 protein. The table records over 400,000 distinct CDR3 sequences, less than 25% of them present only once. Source material: blood. Receptors were obtained from a woman between 65 and 79 years old with Graves' ophthalmopathy. The CDR3 runs from the conserved cysteine through the conserved F or W. The order of the fields is V gene, J gene, D gene, clone size, CDR3 DNA, CDR3 protein. A D gene is named only where the DNA matches it firmly. Clone size is stated in some rows and not others, as once, few, many or a class when expanded.

TRBV6-5	TRBJ1-3	.	.	TGTGCCAGCAGTTACGGGGACGGTAGCTCTGGAAACACCATATATTTT	CASSYGDGSSGNTIYF
TRBV5-6	TRBJ2-2	.	.	TGTGCCAGCAGCTTGATAGCTAACACCGGGGAGCTGTTTTTT	CASSLIANTGELFF
TRBV28	TRBJ2-2	.	many	TGTGCCAGCAGTTGGGTCAGGGCTGGCACCGGGGAGCTGTTTTTT	CASSWVRAGTGELFF
TRBV20-1	TRBJ2-5	.	.	TGCAGTGCTAGCAAACCCGGGAAGGGAGAGACCCAGTACTTC	CSASKPGKGETQYF
TRBV2	TRBJ1-3	.	.	TGTGCCAGCAGTTTTCAGGGCTCTGCCGGAAACACCATATATTTT	CASSFQGSAGNTIYF
TRBV5-6	TRBJ1-1	TRBD1	few	TGTGCCAGCAGCTCGCTGAGCAGGGGGAGGAACACTGAAGCTTTCTTT	CASSSLSRGRNTEAFF
TRBV7-2	TRBJ2-5	TRBD2	many	TGTGCCAGCAGCTTTGCTGGCGGGAGGGTAGCGGAGACCCAGTACTTC	CASSFAGGRVAETQYF
TRBV4-2	TRBJ2-5	.	once	TGTGCCAGCAGCCAAGATTCGAGAGAGACCCAGTACTTC	CASSQDSRETQYF
TRBV12-3/TRBV12-4	TRBJ2-3	TRBD2	.	TGTGCCAGCAATTCCCCGGGACGGGAGGTTCCGTATTTT	CASNSPGREVPYF
TRBV9	TRBJ1-5	.	few	TGTGCCAGCAGCCCGACAGCAAGTAGCAATCAGCCCCAGCATTTT	CASSPTASSNQPQHF
TRBV27	TRBJ1-1	.	.	TGTGCCAGCAGGGAGGACAGACCGAACACTGAAGCTTTCTTT	CASREDRPNTEAFF
TRBV30	TRBJ2-5	.	.	TGTGCCTGGAGTGTACTGGCGGGTCCCCAAGAGACCCAGTACTTC	CAWSVLAGPQETQYF
TRBV2	TRBJ1-5	.	few	TGTGCCAGCAGTGTACAGACTAGCAATCAGCCCCAGCATTTT	CASSVQTSNQPQHF
TRBV12-3/TRBV12-4	TRBJ1-1	.	many	TGTGCCAGCAGTACTGGGGGTTCTGAAGCTTTCTTT	CASSTGGSEAFF
TRBV5-1	TRBJ1-1	TRBD1	many	TGCGCCAGCAGCCAGACAGGGTACACTGAAGCTTTCTTT	CASSQTGYTEAFF
TRBV6-1	TRBJ1-5	.	few	TGTGCCAGCACTTTAAATTGGGGCGGGCCCCAGCATTTT	CASTLNWGGPQHF
TRBV6-1	TRBJ2-3	TRBD2	few	TGTGCCAGCACGCAGAGCGGGAGAGGCACAGATACGCAGTATTTT	CASTQSGRGTDTQYF
TRBV2	TRBJ2-2	.	many	TGTGCCAGCAACCCCTCTAGCGCGAACACCGGGGAGCTGTTTTTT	CASNPSSANTGELFF
TRBV6-1	TRBJ1-3	.	.	TGTGCCAGCAGTGAACAGGGTGGAAACACCATATATTTT	CASSEQGGNTIYF
TRBV14	TRBJ2-7	.	few	TGTGCCAGCAGCCGCCTGGGACTTTGGACCTACGAGCAGTACTTC	CASSRLGLWTYEQYF
TRBV7-9	TRBJ2-2	.	.	TGCGCCAGCAGCTTGGCGCAGGGGAACACCGGGGAGCTGTTTTTT	CASSLAQGNTGELFF
TRBV6-1	TRBJ1-1	TRBD1	.	TGTGCCAGCTCTCGTCCGGGACAGGGGAGGACTGAAGCTTTCTTT	CASSRPGQGRTEAFF
TRBV7-8	TRBJ2-3	.	.	TGTGCCAGCAGCGTTTGGGGGGGGCGAGTGGATACGCAGTATTTT	CASSVWGGRVDTQYF
TRBV28	TRBJ2-3	.	.	TGTGCCAGCAGCCGCCTAGCGCCTAGCACAGATATGCAGTATTTT	CASSRLAPSTDMQYF
TRBV7-8	TRBJ2-2	TRBD1	many	TGTGCCAGCAGCTTAAACCCGCTGGGGACAGCGAACACCGGGGAGCTGTTTTTT	CASSLNPLGTANTGELFF
TRBV27	TRBJ2-7	TRBD2	many	TGTGCCAGCGGATACCGGCTAGCGGGCGGTTACGAGCAGTACTTC	CASGYRLAGGYEQYF
TRBV19	TRBJ2-5	.	.	TGTGCCAGTAGTATCGCGGGAGAGACCCAGTACTTC	CASSIAGETQYF
TRBV5-1	TRBJ1-1	.	.	TGCGCCAGCAGATCCCTACAGGCGGCGGGGGGCACTGAAGCTTTCTTT	CASRSLQAAGGTEAFF
TRBV5-1	TRBJ2-3	.	.	TGCGCCAGCAGCGCGGGACAGCCTACAGATACGCAGTATTTT	CASSAGQPTDTQYF
TRBV30	TRBJ1-2	TRBD1	few	TGTGCCTGGAGTGTACAGGGACAGGGCTACACCTTC	CAWSVQGQGYTF
TRBV12-3/TRBV12-4	TRBJ2-2	.	.	TGTGCCAGCAGCCCTACCCGGACAGCTACCGGGGAGCTGTTTTTT	CASSPTRTATGELFF
TRBV20-1	TRBJ2-2	.	.	TGCAGTGCCCCCCGCCGGGAGAGGCACACCGGGGAGCTGTTTTTT	CSAPRRERHTGELFF
TRBV6-2/TRBV6-3	TRBJ1-1	TRBD1	.	TGTGCCAGCAGCGACGGACAGGGGACCCTGAACACTGAAGCTTTCTTT	CASSDGQGTLNTEAFF
TRBV25-1	TRBJ2-1	.	.	TGTGCCAGCAGCCACGGAGGGGGCGCCTCCTACAATGAGCAGTTCTTC	CASSHGGGASYNEQFF
TRBV6-5	TRBJ2-7	TRBD1	.	TGTGCCAGCGTTTACCTCGGGACAGGGGGCAGTGAGCAGTACTTC	CASVYLGTGGSEQYF
TRBV20-1	TRBJ2-7	.	many	TGCAGTGCTAGCCGGGACTCGGGTTACGAGCAGTACTTC	CSASRDSGYEQYF
TRBV2	TRBJ1-3	TRBD1	few	TGTGCCAGCACCTCGGGACAGGGGACCGGAAACACCATATATTTT	CASTSGQGTGNTIYF
TRBV10-3	TRBJ1-1	TRBD1	few	TGTGCCATCAGTCAAGAGGGACAGAGGAACACTGAAGCTTTCTTT	CAISQEGQRNTEAFF
TRBV7-6	TRBJ2-1	.	.	TGTGCCAGCAGCTCCCGGCCGATGGGGAATGAGCAGTTCTTC	CASSSRPMGNEQFF
TRBV12-3/TRBV12-4	TRBJ2-1	.	.	TGTGCCAGCAGTTCGGGACCTGGTGAAGAAATCTACAATGAGCAGTTCTTC	CASSSGPGEEIYNEQFF
TRBV12-3/TRBV12-4	TRBJ2-7	.	many	TGTGCCAGCAGTTTATTCCTCGGTGGAGGGCATTCCGAGCAGTACTTC	CASSLFLGGGHSEQYF
TRBV27	TRBJ2-7	TRBD1	few	TGTGCCAGCAGTTTCTACCCCTCGACAGGGGGAGGCGAGCAGTACTTC	CASSFYPSTGGGEQYF
TRBV6-1	TRBJ1-2	.	.	TGTGCCACCGAGACAGGAATAAACTATGGCTACACCTTC	CATETGINYGYTF
TRBV2	TRBJ2-3	TRBD2	few	TGTGCCAGCAGTGGGCTAGCGGGTGCATCATCAGATACGCAGTATTTT	CASSGLAGASSDTQYF
TRBV28	TRBJ2-2	TRBD1	many	TGTGCCAGCAGTTCGACAGGGGTAAACACCGGGGAGCTGTTTTTT	CASSSTGVNTGELFF
TRBV5-1	TRBJ2-7	TRBD2	few	TGCGCCAGCAGCTTGTCGACTAGCCCTACCTACGAGCAGTACTTC	CASSLSTSPTYEQYF